The clone carrying this TCR beta chain was detected once. The data belong to a study of T cell responses to AZD1222 COVID-19 vaccine. Sequencing was performed with immunoSEQ multiplex PCR; in TCRdb, only in-frame clones are kept and a portion is missing. The repertoire includes about 180,000 clones, 80% to 95% of them detected once, and roughly 2% sits in the top ten. CDR1 and CDR2 (germline): SGHTA, FQGNSA. CDR3 length equals 16 residues. V dropped 4 bases and J dropped 6; count of bases not matched to a gene: 9. The J gene is TRBJ2-3, the V gene TRBV7-2, with 11 bases lining up with TRBD2. This sequence originates from an adult who received the AZD1222 COVID-19 vaccine. Sequencing used peripheral blood, obtained 28 days after the second AZD1222 dose. The CDR3: CASSSSLLAGDDTQYF. CDR3 bases: TGTGCCAGCAGCTCCTCGTTACTAGCGGGGGATGATACGCAGTATTTT.